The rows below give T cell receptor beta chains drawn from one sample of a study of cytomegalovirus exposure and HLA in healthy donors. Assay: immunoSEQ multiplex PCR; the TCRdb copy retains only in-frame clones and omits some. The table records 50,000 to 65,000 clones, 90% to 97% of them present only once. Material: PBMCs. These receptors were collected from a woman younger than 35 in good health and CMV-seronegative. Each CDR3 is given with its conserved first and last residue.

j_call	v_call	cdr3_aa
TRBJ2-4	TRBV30	CAWSPAGQGARRAKNIQYF
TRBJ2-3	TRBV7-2	CASSEQGSTDTQYF
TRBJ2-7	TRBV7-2	CASRQTGTGYEQYF
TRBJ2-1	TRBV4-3	CASSQDDPPSENEQFF
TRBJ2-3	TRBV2	CASSVSGGAPDTQYF
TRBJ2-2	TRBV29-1	CSVSDRGDTGELFF
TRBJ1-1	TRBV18	CASSPVRLGPEAFF
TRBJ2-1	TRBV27	CASSLWGGTGSYNEQFF
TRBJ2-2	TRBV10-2	CASQLATGELFF
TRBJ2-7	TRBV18	CASSPPGQGGEQYF
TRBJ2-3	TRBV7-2	CASSSPGWDTQYF
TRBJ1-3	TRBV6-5	CASRGGPSGNTIYF
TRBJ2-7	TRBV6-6	CASSPTPGTSYEQYF
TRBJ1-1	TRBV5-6	CASSLAGTSAFF
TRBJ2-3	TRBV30	CAWSVRGLAGLGDTQYF
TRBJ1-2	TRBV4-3	CASSQDFRQGAQRGGYTF
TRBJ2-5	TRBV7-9	CASNPLAGGETQYF
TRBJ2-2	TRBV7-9	CASSRGAGINTGELFF
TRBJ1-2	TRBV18	CASSPPVGGGNYGYTF
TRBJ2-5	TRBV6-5	CASRQAGGQETQYF
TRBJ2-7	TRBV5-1	CASTPGALPNYEQYF
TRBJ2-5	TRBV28	CASSPPGVSGQETQYF
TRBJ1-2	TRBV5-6	CASSLVEVRGYTF
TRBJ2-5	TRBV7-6	CGSSLGWGGETQYF
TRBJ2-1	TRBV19	CAPKGRPDNEQFF
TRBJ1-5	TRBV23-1	CASSQSGQGDQPQHF